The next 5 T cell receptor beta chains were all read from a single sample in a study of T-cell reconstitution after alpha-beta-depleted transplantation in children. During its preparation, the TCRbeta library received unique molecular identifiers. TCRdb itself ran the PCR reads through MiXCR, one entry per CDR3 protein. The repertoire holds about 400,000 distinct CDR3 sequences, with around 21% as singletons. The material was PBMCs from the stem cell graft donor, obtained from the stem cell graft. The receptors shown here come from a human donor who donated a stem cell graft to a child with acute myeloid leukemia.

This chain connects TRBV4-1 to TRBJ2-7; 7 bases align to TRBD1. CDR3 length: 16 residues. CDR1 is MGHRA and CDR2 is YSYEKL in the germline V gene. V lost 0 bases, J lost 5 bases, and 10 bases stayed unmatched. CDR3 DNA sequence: TGCGCCAGCAGCCAAGAGACTGTGACAGGGAGCCACGAGCAGTACTTC. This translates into CASSQETVTGSHEQYF.

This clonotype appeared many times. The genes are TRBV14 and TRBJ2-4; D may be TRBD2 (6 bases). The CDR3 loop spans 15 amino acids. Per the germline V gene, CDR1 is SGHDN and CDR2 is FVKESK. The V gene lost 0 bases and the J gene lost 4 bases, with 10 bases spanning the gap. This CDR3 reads CASSQDRRVKNIQYF. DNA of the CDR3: TGTGCCAGCAGCCAAGATCGGAGGGTAAAAAACATTCAGTACTTC.

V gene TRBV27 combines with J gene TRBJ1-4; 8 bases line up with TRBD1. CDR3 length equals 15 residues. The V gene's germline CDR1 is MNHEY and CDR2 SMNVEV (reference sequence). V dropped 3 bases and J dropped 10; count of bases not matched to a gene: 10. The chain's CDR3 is CASSFVTGEFGKLFF. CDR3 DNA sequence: TGTGCCAGCAGTTTTGTGACAGGGGAATTTGGAAAACTGTTTTTT.

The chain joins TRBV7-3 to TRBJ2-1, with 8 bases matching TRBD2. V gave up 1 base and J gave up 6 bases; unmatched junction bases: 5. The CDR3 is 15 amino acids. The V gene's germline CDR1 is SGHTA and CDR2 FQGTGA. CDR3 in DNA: TGTGCCAGCAGCTTAAAGGGGGGGACTAGCAATGAGCAGTTCTTC. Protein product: CASSLKGGTSNEQFF.

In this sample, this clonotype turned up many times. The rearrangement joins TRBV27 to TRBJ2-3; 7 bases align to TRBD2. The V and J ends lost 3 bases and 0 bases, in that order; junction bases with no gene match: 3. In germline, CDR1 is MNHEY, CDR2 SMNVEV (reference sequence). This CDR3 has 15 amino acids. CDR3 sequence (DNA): TGTGCCAGCAGTTTGGGTAGCGGGAGCACAGATACGCAGTATTTT. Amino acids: CASSLGSGSTDTQYF.